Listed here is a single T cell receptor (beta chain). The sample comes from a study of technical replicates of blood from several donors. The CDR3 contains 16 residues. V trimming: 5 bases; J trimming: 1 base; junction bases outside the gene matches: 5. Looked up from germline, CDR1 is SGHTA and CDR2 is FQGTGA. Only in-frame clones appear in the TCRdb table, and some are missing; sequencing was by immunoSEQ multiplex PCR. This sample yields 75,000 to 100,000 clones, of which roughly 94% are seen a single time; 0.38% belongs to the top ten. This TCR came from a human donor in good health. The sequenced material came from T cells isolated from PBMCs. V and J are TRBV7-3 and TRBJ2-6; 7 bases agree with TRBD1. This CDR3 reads CASSLKQGSGANVLTF. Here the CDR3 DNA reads TGTGCCAGCAGCCTGAAACAGGGGTCTGGGGCCAACGTCCTGACTTTC.